This T cell receptor (beta chain) was identified during a study of OX40 agonist ivuxolimab in advanced cancers. Clones were sequenced by immunoSEQ multiplex PCR, and TCRdb holds only the in-frame ones, with some missing. The data show some 43,000 clones, with 80% to 90% seen just once and 0.58% held by the top ten. Findings and caveats of the study: Which antigen the expanded peripheral T cells recognized is unknown. The study observed clonal expansion of CD4+ and CD8+ blood T cells by week 6 at 0.1 to 3.0 mg/kg.

Concerning this clone: The antigen is unknown.

Material: CD4+ or CD8+ T cells sorted from blood, obtained in a trial of the OX40 agonist ivuxolimab. The source of this sequence is an adult with an advanced solid tumor such as melanoma, head and neck, liver or kidney cancer.

CDR3 in amino acids: CASSWWALGDTQYF. In nucleotides, the CDR3 is TGCGCCAGCAGCTGGTGGGCGCTCGGGGATACGCAGTATTTT. V usage is TRBV5-1 and J usage is TRBJ2-3; D remains ambiguous. The ends were cut back, 3 bases at V and 6 bases at J, with 14 bases in the middle. The CDR3 runs 14 residues. CDR1 and CDR2 from the germline V gene are SGHRS and YFSETQ.